The clone carrying this T cell receptor (beta chain) was counted a few times. The antigen remains undetermined. The investigators reverse transcribed all of the isolated RNA, so they sequenced expressed TCRB transcripts. Clones were sequenced by immunoSEQ multiplex PCR, and TCRdb holds only the in-frame ones, with some missing. The sample includes about 160,000 clones, less than 10% of them seen just once. The sample originates from a study of beta chain features in type 1 diabetes. Study overall: Sorted cells examined across all samples numbered approximately 100 million.

The CDR3 loop spans 13 amino acids. Trimming stripped 1 base from V and 9 bases from J, with 10 bases between. Germline V gives CDR1 SGHTA, CDR2 FQGNSA. Study conclusions and caveats: Any HLA-type effect on TCRB rearrangement remained unresolved here. Within patients, naive, central memory and Treg TCRB repertoires seemed more similar than within healthy donors. Researchers report that Type 1 diabetes patients had moderately but significantly shorter TCRB CDR3s across all four CD4+ subsets. It was possible that PCR favored shorter templates, equally so in patients and controls.

Specimen: central memory CD4+ T cells from blood. The receptor was derived from a man between 18 and 35 years old with type 1 diabetes. The chain recombines TRBV7-2 with TRBJ1-5, with a weak D call TRBD1 (6 bases). CDR3 sequence reads: CASSLGEDRPQHF. In nucleotides, the CDR3 is TGTGCCAGCAGCTTAGGAGAGGACAGGCCCCAGCATTTT.